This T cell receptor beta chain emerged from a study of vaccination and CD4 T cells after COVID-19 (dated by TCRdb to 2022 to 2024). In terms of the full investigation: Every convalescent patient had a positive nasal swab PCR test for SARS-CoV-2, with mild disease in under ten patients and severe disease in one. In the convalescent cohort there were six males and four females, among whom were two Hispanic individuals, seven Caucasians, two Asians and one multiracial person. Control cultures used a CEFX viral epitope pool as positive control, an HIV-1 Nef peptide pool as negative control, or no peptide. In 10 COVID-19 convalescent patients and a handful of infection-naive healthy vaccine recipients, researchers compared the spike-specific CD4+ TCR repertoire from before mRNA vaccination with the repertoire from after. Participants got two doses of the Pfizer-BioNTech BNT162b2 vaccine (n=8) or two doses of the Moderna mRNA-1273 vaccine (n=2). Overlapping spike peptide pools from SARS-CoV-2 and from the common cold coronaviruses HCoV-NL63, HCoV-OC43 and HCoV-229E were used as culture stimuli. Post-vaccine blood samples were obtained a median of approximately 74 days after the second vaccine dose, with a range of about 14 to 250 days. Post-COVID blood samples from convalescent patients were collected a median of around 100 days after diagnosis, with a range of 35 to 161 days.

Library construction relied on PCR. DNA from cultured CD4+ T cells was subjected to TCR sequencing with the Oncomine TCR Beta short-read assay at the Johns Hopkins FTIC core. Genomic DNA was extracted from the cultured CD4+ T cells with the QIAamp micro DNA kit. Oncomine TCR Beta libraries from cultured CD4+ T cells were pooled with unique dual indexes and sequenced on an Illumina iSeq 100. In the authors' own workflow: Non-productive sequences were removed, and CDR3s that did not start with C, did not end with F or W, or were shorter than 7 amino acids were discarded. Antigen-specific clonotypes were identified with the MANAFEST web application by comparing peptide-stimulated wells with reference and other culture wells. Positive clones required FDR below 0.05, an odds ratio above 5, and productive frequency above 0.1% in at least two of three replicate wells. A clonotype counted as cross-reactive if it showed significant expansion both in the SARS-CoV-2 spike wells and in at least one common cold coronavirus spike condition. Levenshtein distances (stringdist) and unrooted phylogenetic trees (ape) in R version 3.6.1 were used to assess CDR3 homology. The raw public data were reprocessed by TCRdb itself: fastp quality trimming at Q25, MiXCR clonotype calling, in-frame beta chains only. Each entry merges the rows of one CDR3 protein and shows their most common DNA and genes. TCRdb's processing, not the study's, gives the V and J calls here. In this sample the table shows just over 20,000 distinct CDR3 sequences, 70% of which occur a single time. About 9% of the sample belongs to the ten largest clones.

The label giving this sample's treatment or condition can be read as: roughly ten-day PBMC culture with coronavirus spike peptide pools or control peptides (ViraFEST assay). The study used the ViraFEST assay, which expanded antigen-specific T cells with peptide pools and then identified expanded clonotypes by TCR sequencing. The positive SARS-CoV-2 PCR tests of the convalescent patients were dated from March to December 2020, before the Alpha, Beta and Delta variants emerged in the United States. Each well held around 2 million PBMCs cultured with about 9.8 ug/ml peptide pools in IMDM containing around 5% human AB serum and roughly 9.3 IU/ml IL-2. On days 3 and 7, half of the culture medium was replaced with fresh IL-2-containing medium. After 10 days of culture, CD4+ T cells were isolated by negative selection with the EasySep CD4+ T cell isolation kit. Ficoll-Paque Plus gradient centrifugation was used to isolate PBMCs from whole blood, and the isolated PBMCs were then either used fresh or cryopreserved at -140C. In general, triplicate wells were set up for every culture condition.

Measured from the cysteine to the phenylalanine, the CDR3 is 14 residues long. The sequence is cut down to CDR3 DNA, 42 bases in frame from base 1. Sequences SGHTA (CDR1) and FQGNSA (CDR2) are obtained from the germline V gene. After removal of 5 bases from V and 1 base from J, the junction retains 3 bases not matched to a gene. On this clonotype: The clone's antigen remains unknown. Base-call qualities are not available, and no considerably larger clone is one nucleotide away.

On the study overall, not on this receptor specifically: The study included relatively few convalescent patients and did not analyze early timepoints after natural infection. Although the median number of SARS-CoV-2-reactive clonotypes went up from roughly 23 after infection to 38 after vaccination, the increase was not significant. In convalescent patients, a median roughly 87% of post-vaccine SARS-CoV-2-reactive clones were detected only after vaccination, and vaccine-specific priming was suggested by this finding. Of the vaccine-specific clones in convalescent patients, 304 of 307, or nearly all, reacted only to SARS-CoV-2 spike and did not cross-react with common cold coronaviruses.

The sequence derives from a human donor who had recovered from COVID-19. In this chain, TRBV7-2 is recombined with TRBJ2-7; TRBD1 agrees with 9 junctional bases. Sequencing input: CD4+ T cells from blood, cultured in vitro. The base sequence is TGTGCCAGCAGCCTGGACAGGGGATCCTACGAGCAGTACTTC. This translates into CASSLDRGSYEQYF.